This passage covers 10 T cell receptor beta chains from one sample sequenced in a study of technical replicates of blood from a few donors. The data were produced by immunoSEQ multiplex PCR, yet TCRdb's version contains in-frame clones alone and is incomplete. The sample lists about 13,000 clones, around 95% seen once, with 7.4% in the top ten. Source material: PBMCs. The receptors derive from a human donor in good health.

This chain connects TRBV18 to TRBJ2-7; TRBD2 agrees at 12 bases. The V gene end was trimmed by 4 bases and the J gene end by 3 bases; junction bases not matched to a gene: 4. CDR1 KGHSH and CDR2 LQKENI come from the germline V gene. The CDR3 totals 15 residues. As DNA, the CDR3 is TGTGCCAGCTCACTGACTAGCGGGAGTCTCTACGAGCAGTACTTC. It is translated as CASSLTSGSLYEQYF.

This chain uses TRBV27 with TRBJ2-7; 8 positions match TRBD1. V shed 4 bases and J 3 bases; nucleotides not matched to a gene: 5. Germline V gene lookup returns CDR1 MNHEY and CDR2 SMNVEV (reference sequence). CDR3 size: 14 residues. The CDR3 DNA sequence: TGTGCCAGCAGTTCGACAGGGGCTAGCTACGAGCAGTACTTC. It specifies CASSSTGASYEQYF.

The gene calls are TRBV6-5 and TRBJ1-2, with D unresolved. The germline V gene encodes CDR1 MNHEY and CDR2 SVGAGI. V lost 4 bases and J lost 4, with 16 bases in between. There are 15 residues in the CDR3. CDR3 nucleotides: TGTGCCAGCAGTTTTGCAGGACTGTCTGGCTATGGCTACACCTTC. Amino acids: CASSFAGLSGYGYTF.

This chain joins TRBV2 and TRBJ2-1; D is possibly TRBD1 (6 bases). Per germline, CDR1 SNHLY and CDR2 FYNNEI. Trimming took off 6 bases at V and 8 bases at J, with 17 bases between the two ends. The CDR3 is made up of 14 amino acids. The CDR3 coding sequence is TGTGCCAGCAGGAAGACGGACAGTAAAGATGAGCAGTTCTTC. This gives the protein CASRKTDSKDEQFF.

The rearrangement uses TRBV4-1 and TRBJ2-3; TRBD2 agrees at 12 bases. Per germline, CDR1 MGHRA and CDR2 YSYEKL. V lost 0 bases to trimming and J lost 2 bases; unmatched junction nucleotides: 3. The CDR3 is 17 amino acids. The CDR3 DNA reads TGCGCCAGCAGCCAAGATGCTAGCGGGAGGGTCACAGATACGCAGTATTTT. It yields the protein CASSQDASGRVTDTQYF.

The rearrangement links TRBV18 to TRBJ2-3, with 13 bases that match TRBD2. This CDR3 is 16 amino acids long. V lost 3 bases, J lost 6 bases, and 6 bases stayed unmatched. Germline CDR1 and CDR2: KGHSH and LQKENI. The CDR3 region has the DNA TGTGCCAGCTCACCGGGGACTAGCGGGAAAGCGGATACGCAGTATTTT. It codes for CASSPGTSGKADTQYF.

The rearrangement uses TRBV6-1 and TRBJ1-1; 8 bases fit TRBD1. This CDR3 is built from 14 residues. Trimming took 3 bases from V and 10 from J; bases not matched to a gene: 10. Germline V gene lookup returns CDR1 MNHNS and CDR2 SASEGT. CDR3 bases: TGTGCCAGCAGTGACCCGGGACAGGCCCCTGGAGCTTTCTTT. It codes for CASSDPGQAPGAFF.

V is TRBV5-1 and J is TRBJ1-1, with D perhaps TRBD1 (5 bases). In germline, CDR1 is SGHRS, CDR2 YFSETQ. There are 15 residues in the CDR3. Trimming removed 0 bases from V and 6 bases from J, with 15 bases in between. CDR3 DNA: TGCGCCAGCAGCTTGGGGCCAGGGCTTGACCCTGAAGCTTTCTTT. It specifies CASSLGPGLDPEAFF.

The chain combines TRBV5-1 with TRBJ1-5, with a possible D match to TRBD1 (6 bases). The length of the CDR3 is 13 residues. Germline CDR1 and CDR2: SGHRS and YFSETQ. The germline V and J ends were trimmed by 0 bases and 9 bases, with 10 bases remaining between them. The CDR3 sequence is CASSLAGDPPQHF. The DNA of the CDR3 is TGCGCCAGCAGCTTGGCAGGGGATCCGCCCCAGCATTTT. The variable domain in full, completed from reference TRBV5-1 and TRBJ1-5, reads KAGVTQTPRYLIKTRGQQVTLSCSPISGHRSVSWYQQTPGQGLQFLFEYFSETQRNKGNFPGRFSGRQFSNSRSEMNVSTLELGDSALYLCASSLAGDPPQHFGDGTRLSIL.

The chain recombines TRBV5-5 with TRBJ1-1; D remains ambiguous. The germline V gene encodes CDR1 SGHKS and CDR2 YYEKEE (reference sequence). V was pared by 0 bases and J by 4 bases, with 13 bases between. The CDR3 has 15 amino acids. DNA of the CDR3: TGTGCCAGCAGCTTGGTTCCGGGTTCCCTCACTGAAGCTTTCTTT. Amino acids: CASSLVPGSLTEAFF.